This T cell receptor beta chain was identified during a study of cytomegalovirus exposure and HLA in healthy donors. Germline trimming cut 5 bases from V and 0 bases from J; bases unmatched to any gene: 9. CDR3 length: 16 amino acids. The germline CDR1 and CDR2 sequences are SGHVS and FQNEAQ. Vbeta (60) and Jbeta (13) primers were used in the PCR. Clones were read by immunoSEQ multiplex PCR, and TCRdb kept only the in-frame ones, dropping some. The profile covers fewer than 200,000 clones, with approximately 78% appearing a single time and 7% taken by the ten largest. The TCR was taken from a woman aged 25 to 39 in good health and CMV-seropositive. What was sequenced was PBMCs. This chain uses TRBV7-8 with TRBJ1-2; 7 bases map to TRBD1. CDR3 nucleotides: TGTGCCAGCAGCCCGGAGGGGGCTCTCACTAACTATGGCTACACCTTC. Its protein product is CASSPEGALTNYGYTF.